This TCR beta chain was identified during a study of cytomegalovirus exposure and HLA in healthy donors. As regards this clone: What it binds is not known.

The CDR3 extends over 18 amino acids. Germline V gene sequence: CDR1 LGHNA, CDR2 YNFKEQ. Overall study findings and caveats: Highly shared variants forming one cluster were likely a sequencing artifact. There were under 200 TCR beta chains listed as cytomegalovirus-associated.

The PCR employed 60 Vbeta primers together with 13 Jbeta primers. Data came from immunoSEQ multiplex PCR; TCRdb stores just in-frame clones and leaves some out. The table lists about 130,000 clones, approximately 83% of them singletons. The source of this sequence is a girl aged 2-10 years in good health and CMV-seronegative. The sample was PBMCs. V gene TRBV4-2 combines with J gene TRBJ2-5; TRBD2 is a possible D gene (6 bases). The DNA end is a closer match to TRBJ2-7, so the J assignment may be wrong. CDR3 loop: CASSHVQRVGPYSYEQYF. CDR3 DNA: TGTGCCAGCAGCCACGTCCAGCGGGTCGGGCCGTACTCCTACGAGCAGTACTTC.